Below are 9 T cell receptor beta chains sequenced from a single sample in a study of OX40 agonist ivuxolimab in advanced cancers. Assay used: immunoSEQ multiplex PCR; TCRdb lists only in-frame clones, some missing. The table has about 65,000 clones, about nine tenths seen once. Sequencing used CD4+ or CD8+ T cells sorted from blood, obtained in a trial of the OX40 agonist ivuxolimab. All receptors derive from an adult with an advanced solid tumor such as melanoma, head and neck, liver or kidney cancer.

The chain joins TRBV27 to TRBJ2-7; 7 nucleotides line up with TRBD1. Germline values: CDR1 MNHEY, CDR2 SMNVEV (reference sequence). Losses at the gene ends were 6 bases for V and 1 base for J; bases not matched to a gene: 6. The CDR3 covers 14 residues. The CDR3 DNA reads TGTGCCAGCAGCAAGAGGGGGCCTTCCTACGAGCAGTACTTC. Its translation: CASSKRGPSYEQYF.

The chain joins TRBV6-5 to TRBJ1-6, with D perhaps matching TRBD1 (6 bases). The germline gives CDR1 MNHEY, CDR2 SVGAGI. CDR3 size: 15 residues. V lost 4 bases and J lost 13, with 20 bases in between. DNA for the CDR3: TGTGCCAGCAGTTTCGCGGGACAAGCCTCAACGCCCCTCCACTTT. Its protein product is CASSFAGQASTPLHF.

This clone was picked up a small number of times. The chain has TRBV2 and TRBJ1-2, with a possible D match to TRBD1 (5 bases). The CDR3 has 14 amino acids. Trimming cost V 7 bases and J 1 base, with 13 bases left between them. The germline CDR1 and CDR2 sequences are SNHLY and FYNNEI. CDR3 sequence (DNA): TGTGCCAGCACCGACCGGGGCAGTAACTATGGCTACACCTTC. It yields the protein CASTDRGSNYGYTF.

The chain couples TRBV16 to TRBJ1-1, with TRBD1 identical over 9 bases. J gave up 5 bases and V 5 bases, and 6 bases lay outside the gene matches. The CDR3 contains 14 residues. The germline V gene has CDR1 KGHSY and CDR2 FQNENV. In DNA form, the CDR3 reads TGTGCCAGCAGCACCGACAGGGGGAGGACTGAAGCTTTCTTT. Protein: CASSTDRGRTEAFF.

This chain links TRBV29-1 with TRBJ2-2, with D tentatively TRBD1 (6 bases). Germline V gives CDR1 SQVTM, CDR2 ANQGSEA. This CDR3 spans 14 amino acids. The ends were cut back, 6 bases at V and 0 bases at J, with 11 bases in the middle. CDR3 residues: CSVLQGANTGELFF. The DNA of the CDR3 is TGCAGCGTCCTACAGGGCGCGAACACCGGGGAGCTGTTTTTT.

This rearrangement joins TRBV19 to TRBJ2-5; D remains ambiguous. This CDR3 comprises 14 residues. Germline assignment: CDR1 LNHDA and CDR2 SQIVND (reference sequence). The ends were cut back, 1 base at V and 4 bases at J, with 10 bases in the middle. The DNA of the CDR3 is TGTGCCAGTAGTATAGGTGGACCGGGAGAGACCCAGTACTTC. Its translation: CASSIGGPGETQYF.

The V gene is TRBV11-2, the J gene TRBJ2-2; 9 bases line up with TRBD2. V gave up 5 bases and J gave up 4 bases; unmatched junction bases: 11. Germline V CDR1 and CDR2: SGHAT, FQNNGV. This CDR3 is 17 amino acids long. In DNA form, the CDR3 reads TGTGCCAGCAGCCCCCGGGGGAGCGGGGGGTTCACCGGGGAGCTGTTTTTT. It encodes CASSPRGSGGFTGELFF.

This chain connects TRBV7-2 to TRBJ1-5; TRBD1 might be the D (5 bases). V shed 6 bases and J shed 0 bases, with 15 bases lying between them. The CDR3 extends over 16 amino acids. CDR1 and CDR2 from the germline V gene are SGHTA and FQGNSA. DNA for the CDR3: TGTGCCAGCAGTTATGGGGGGACCTTTAGCAATCAGCCCCAGCATTTT. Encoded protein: CASSYGGTFSNQPQHF.

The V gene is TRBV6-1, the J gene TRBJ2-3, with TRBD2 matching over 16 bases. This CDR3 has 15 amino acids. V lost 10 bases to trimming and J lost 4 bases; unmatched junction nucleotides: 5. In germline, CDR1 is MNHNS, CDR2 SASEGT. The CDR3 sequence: CATAGLAGGPDTQYF. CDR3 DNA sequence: TGTGCCACCGCGGGACTAGCGGGGGGGCCAGATACGCAGTATTTT.